This T cell receptor beta chain was obtained from a study of T cells after yellow fever vaccination. Remarks on this clonotype: Its antigen is as yet unknown.

Findings and limits, study-wide: Primary-vaccination clones mostly resurfaced post-booster (about 96% CD4, about 87% CD8). The secondary response peaked faster, at day 5 versus 15, but was weaker.

As TCR cDNA was made by 5'RACE template switching, a universal primer site and UMIs were added. MiXCR was run by TCRdb on the 5' RACE reads, yielding one entry per CDR3 protein. The sample records some 350,000 distinct CDR3 sequences, 8.7% being singletons. This TCR came from a man between 18 and 29 years old who received the YFV17D yellow fever vaccine. The sequences come from PBMCs, collected on the day of the first yellow fever vaccination.

The CDR3 protein is CASSLIGGSSYEQYF. For the CDR3, the DNA is TGTGCCAGCAGCTTAATCGGGGGATCCTCCTACGAGCAGTACTTC. The chain employs TRBV7-3 and TRBJ2-7; possible D gene TRBD2, 6 bases. Germline V gene data show CDR1 as SGHTA and CDR2 as FQGTGA. The CDR3 is 15 amino acids. The V end was cut by 1 base, the J end by 0 bases, with 10 bases between.